This TCR beta chain was retrieved from a study of shared clonotypes between healthy human individuals. It was at deep level that the assay was run. Measured with immunoSEQ multiplex PCR; TCRdb has only the in-frame clones, and not every one. The sample shows some 2 million clones, approximately 94% of them seen only once. CDR1 is SGHAT and CDR2 is FQNNGV in the germline V gene. The V end lost 2 bases, the J end lost 4 bases, and 17 bases lay between the germline ends. The CDR3 totals 16 residues. It was CD45RO-negative cells, positively selected for CCR7, that made up naive CD8 cells, with terminally differentiated effector memory CD45RA+ cells excluded. This clone occurred once. The antigen is undetermined. General study findings and limits: Though the depth was large, rarefaction showed that sorted-subset sequencing was incomplete.

This clonotype was sampled from a man between 18 and 29 years old in good health. V gene TRBV11-2 combines with J gene TRBJ2-5; unclear D gene. The sample consisted of naive CD8+ T cells sorted from blood. CDR3 protein: CASSLSVVNLGETQYF. CDR3 nucleotides: TGTGCCAGCAGCTTATCGGTGGTCAACCTCGGAGAGACCCAGTACTTC. Combining the CDR3 with reference TRBV11-2 and TRBJ2-5 gives the whole variable domain EAGVAQSPRYKIIEKRQSVAFWCNPISGHATLYWYQQILGQGPKLLIQFQNNGVVDDSQLPKDRFSAERLKGVDSTLKIQPAKLEDSAVYLCASSLSVVNLGETQYFGPGTRLLVL.